These 20 T cell receptor beta chains share one sample of origin, sequenced in a study of blood T cell repertoires in COVID-19. Sequencing was performed with immunoSEQ multiplex PCR; in TCRdb, only in-frame clones are kept and a portion is missing. Of approximately 70,000 clones listed, roughly 86% are singletons. Input material: peripheral blood. The receptor source for this set is a woman between 50 and 59 years old with acute or convalescent COVID-19.

The chain links TRBV9 to TRBJ1-1, with 7 bases lining up with TRBD1. The CDR3 is 17 amino acids. The ends lost 4 bases at V and 1 base at J; junction bases unmatched: 13. CDR1 and CDR2 from the germline V gene are SGDLS and YYNGEE. In nucleotides, the CDR3 is TGTGCCAGCAGCCCGCGAGGGGACAGTTTCTCGAACACTGAAGCTTTCTTT. This gives the protein CASSPRGDSFSNTEAFF.

The chain uses TRBV24-1 and TRBJ2-3; D is possibly TRBD1 (5 bases). The length of the CDR3 is 17 residues. CDR1 is KGHDR, CDR2 SFDVKD, per germline. Trimming took off 0 bases at V and 1 base at J, with 13 bases between the two ends. The chain's CDR3 is CATSDLKGMYGTDTQYF. The CDR3 DNA follows: TGTGCCACCAGTGATTTGAAGGGGATGTATGGCACAGATACGCAGTATTTT.

CDR3 loop: CASQLSTGQNSPLHF. CDR3 nucleotide sequence: TGTGCCAGCCAATTATCGACAGGGCAAAATTCACCCCTCCACTTT. J is TRBJ1-6 and V is TRBV18, with 7 bases lining up with TRBD1. Germline assignment: CDR1 KGHSH and CDR2 LQKENI. Trimming removed 8 bases from V and 7 bases from J; junction bases left unmatched: 11. The CDR3 spans 15 residues.

This clone appeared a few times. The chain links TRBV9 to TRBJ2-7; D ambiguous. CDR1 is SGDLS, CDR2 YYNGEE, per germline. Trimming cost V 2 bases and J 0 bases, with 9 bases left between them. The CDR3 has 14 amino acids. CDR3 in amino acids: CASSVSQSSYEQYF. The CDR3 DNA is TGTGCCAGCAGCGTCTCACAGAGCTCCTACGAGCAGTACTTC.

The chain joins TRBV29-1 to TRBJ2-5, with 9 bases lining up with TRBD2. The V gene end was trimmed by 3 bases and the J gene end by 5 bases; junction bases not matched to a gene: 7. The CDR3 contains 14 residues. Per the germline V gene, CDR1 is SQVTM and CDR2 is ANQGSEA. CDR3 in amino acids: CSVELAGPFETQYF. The CDR3 bases are TGCAGCGTTGAGCTAGCGGGGCCTTTCGAGACCCAGTACTTC. Using reference TRBV29-1 and TRBJ2-5 for the parts outside the CDR3, the full variable domain is SAVISQKPSRDICQRGTSLTIQCQVDSQVTMMFWYRQQPGQSLTLIATANQGSEATYESGFVIDKFPISRPNLTFSTLTVSNMSPEDSSIYLCSVELAGPFETQYFGPGTRLLVL.

The V gene is TRBV7-3, the J gene TRBJ1-1; maybe TRBD1 (5 bases). The CDR3 extends over 15 amino acids. Germline CDR1 is SGHTA and CDR2 is FQGTGA. The V gene lost 0 bases and the J gene lost 1 base, with 9 bases spanning the gap. The DNA of the CDR3 is TGTGCCAGCAGCTTAACCTTCGACAGGAACACTGAAGCTTTCTTT. The encoded protein is CASSLTFDRNTEAFF.

This sequence joins TRBV5-5 and TRBJ1-3; D call uncertain. The CDR3 is made up of 14 amino acids. Germline V lookup: CDR1 SGHKS, CDR2 YYEKEE (reference sequence). Trimming cost V 2 bases and J 0 bases, with 6 bases left between them. The CDR3 coding sequence is TGTGCCAGCAGCTTTCGGGACTCTGGAAACACCATATATTTT. As protein: CASSFRDSGNTIYF.

The chain joins TRBV28 to TRBJ2-7; 10 nucleotides line up with TRBD2. The V segment lost 4 bases and the J segment 0 bases; nucleotides outside the gene matches: 6. This CDR3 contains 16 residues. Germline-derived CDR1 and CDR2 are MDHEN and SYDVKM. CDR3 sequence: CASSSGLASSSYEQYF. CDR3 nucleotide sequence: TGTGCCAGCAGTTCGGGACTAGCGAGTAGCTCCTACGAGCAGTACTTC.

The chain joins TRBV29-1 to TRBJ2-1; TRBD1 matches at 9 bases. The germline V gene encodes CDR1 SQVTM and CDR2 ANQGSEA. Trimming at V came to 0 bases and at J to 7 bases, leaving 10 bases not matched to a gene. The CDR3 extends over 16 amino acids. The CDR3 loop reads CSVEESGTGRRNEQFF. The CDR3 coding sequence is TGCAGCGTTGAAGAAAGTGGGACAGGGAGACGGAATGAGCAGTTCTTC.

The chain uses TRBV5-5 and TRBJ2-6; 8 bases are a match to TRBD1. CDR1 SGHKS and CDR2 YYEKEE come from the germline V gene (reference sequence). This CDR3 has 17 amino acids. Unmatched junction bases numbered 6, after V lost 4 bases and J lost 0 bases. CDR3 in amino acids: CASSTVTGVSGANVLTF. In nucleotides, the CDR3 is TGTGCCAGCAGCACGGTGACAGGGGTCTCTGGGGCCAACGTCCTGACTTTC.

The chain employs TRBV6-5 and TRBJ1-6; a possible D gene is TRBD1 (5 bases). The V and J ends lost 0 bases and 8 bases respectively, with 11 bases between them. CDR1 MNHEY and CDR2 SVGAGI come from the germline V gene. The CDR3 contains 15 residues. The CDR3 here is CASSYSQGADSPLHF. CDR3 nucleotide sequence: TGTGCCAGCAGTTACTCTCAGGGTGCGGATTCACCCCTCCACTTT.

The genes are TRBV3-1 (or the pseudogene TRBV3-2) and TRBJ2-5, with D uncertain. Trimming shortened V by 1 base and J by 5 bases, and 11 bases separated the two germline ends. CDR1 LGHDT and CDR2 YNNKEL come from the germline V gene (reference sequence). CDR3 size: 14 residues. In DNA form, the CDR3 reads TGTGCCAGCAGCCAAGTAATCGCCGCGGAGACCCAGTACTTC. Protein product: CASSQVIAAETQYF.

The V gene is TRBV5-5, the J gene TRBJ2-2; D is unclear. Germline values: CDR1 SGHKS, CDR2 YYEKEE (reference sequence). The CDR3 consists of 15 residues. V was trimmed by 0 bases and J by 2 bases, leaving 8 bases between them. The CDR3 sequence is CASSLGGLNTGELFF. CDR3 nucleotides: TGTGCCAGCAGCTTGGGTGGCTTAAACACCGGGGAGCTGTTTTTT.

This clone was seen once. The V call is TRBV19, the J call TRBJ1-2; D is perhaps TRBD1 (6 bases). V was clipped by 1 base and J by 6 bases, with 9 bases between them. The CDR3 has 13 amino acids. Per the germline V gene, CDR1 is LNHDA and CDR2 is SQIVND (reference sequence). The CDR3 spells CASSIVSGDGYTF. DNA for the CDR3: TGTGCCAGTAGTATAGTTTCAGGGGATGGCTACACCTTC. The variable domain in full, with the rest retrieved from reference TRBV19 and TRBJ1-2, is DGGITQSPKYLFRKEGQNVTLSCEQNLNHDAMYWYRQDPGQGLRLIYYSQIVNDFQKGDIAEGYSVSREKKESFPLTVTSAQKNPTAFYLCASSIVSGDGYTFGSGTRLTVV.

In its sample, this clone was seen once. The genes are TRBV7-8 and TRBJ2-7; D is perhaps TRBD2 (5 bases). The CDR3 extends over 16 amino acids. Trimming removed 2 bases from V and 7 bases from J, with 21 bases in between. The germline V gene has CDR1 SGHVS and CDR2 FQNEAQ. This chain's CDR3 is CASSLRTQPSREEQYF. As DNA, the CDR3 is TGTGCCAGCAGCTTAAGAACTCAGCCGTCCCGGGAAGAGCAGTACTTC.

This chain links TRBV2 with TRBJ2-7; TRBD1 matches 7 bases. The CDR3 is 15 residues long. The germline V gene has CDR1 SNHLY and CDR2 FYNNEI. The V gene end was trimmed by 4 bases and the J gene end by 1 base; junction bases not matched to a gene: 7. The CDR3 is CASSVPQGVSYEQYF. CDR3 DNA sequence: TGTGCCAGCAGTGTTCCGCAGGGGGTTTCCTACGAGCAGTACTTC. Filled out from reference TRBV2 and TRBJ2-7, the complete variable domain reads EPEVTQTPSHQVTQMGQEVILRCVPISNHLYFYWYRQILGQKVEFLVSFYNNEISEKSEIFDDQFSVERPDGSNFTLKIRSTKLEDSAMYFCASSVPQGVSYEQYFGPGTRLTVT.

J is TRBJ1-5 and V is TRBV2; D is uncertain. The CDR3 consists of 15 residues. Germline V CDR1 and CDR2: SNHLY, FYNNEI. V gave up 7 bases and J gave up 4 bases, with 17 bases separating them. Written as DNA, the CDR3 is TGTGCCAGCACGTGGGCTATCGGTGAGAATCAGCCCCAGCATTTT. Translated: CASTWAIGENQPQHF.

The rearrangement links TRBV19 to TRBJ2-5; D remains unclear. The V gene lost 10 bases and the J gene lost 5 bases, with 20 bases spanning the gap. CDR3 length: 14 residues. Germline loops: CDR1 LNHDA, CDR2 SQIVND (reference sequence). The CDR3 bases are TGTGCCACCTCAGCATTGGGCAGTATTGAGACCCAGTACTTC. Its protein product is CATSALGSIETQYF.

This clone was recorded only once. The chain couples TRBV21-1 to TRBJ1-1; the table calls TRBD1, which could not be checked here. TRBV21-1 is a pseudogene locus. This CDR3 comprises 17 residues. The CDR3 sequence: CASSKECRDTPSTEAFF. For the CDR3, the DNA is TGTGCCAGCAGCAAGGAGTGTAGGGACACCCCGAGCACTGAAGCTTTCTTT.

The V call is TRBV6-6, the J call TRBJ2-5; a possible D gene is TRBD2 (5 bases). Germline lookup yields CDR1 MNHNY and CDR2 SVGAGI (reference sequence). V was clipped by 8 bases and J by 4 bases, with 14 bases between them. The CDR3 is made up of 13 amino acids. CDR3 bases: TGTGCCAGCGTCGGGGAAAGATCAGAGACCCAGTACTTC. Encoded protein: CASVGERSETQYF.